This T cell receptor (beta chain) stems from a study of T cell repertoires in cytomegalovirus infection. On the study more broadly: CMV infection and matching HLA type were both indicated by public TCR beta signatures. Study outcomes and limitations: Cumulated frequencies of public TCR beta families served to identify carriers of CMV plus the relevant HLA.

CDR1 is KGHDR, CDR2 SFDVKD, per germline. The V end lost 0 bases, the J end lost 8 bases, and 9 bases lay between the germline ends. The CDR3 has 13 residues. This clonotype came up a few times. Its antigen is not identified. One entry per CDR3 protein results from TCRdb running MiXCR on the reads. The repertoire holds approximately 990,000 distinct CDR3 sequences, with less than 35% as singletons. This sequence joins TRBV24-1 and TRBJ1-2, with a weak D call TRBD1 (6 bases). This receptor was obtained from a human donor in good health (CMV status not recorded). Some clones in this sample may be carry-over from other donors' samples. The input for sequencing was cultured CD8+ T cells from PBMCs, taken from culture after CMV antigen stimulation. The CDR3 region is CATSDLGGEGYTF. DNA for the CDR3: TGTGCCACCAGTGATTTGGGGGGCGAGGGCTACACCTTC.